Below are 19 T cell receptor beta chains sequenced from a single sample in a study of blood T cells in healthy people across ages. Alongside a J-beta primer mix, a sample-barcoded 5' primer served in a second PCR lasting about 6 to 12 cycles. TCRdb re-derived calls from the 5' RACE reads in MiXCR, one entry per CDR3 protein. This sample has approximately 1.5 million distinct CDR3 sequences, with approximately 39% found just once. Sequenced sample: blood. All receptors come from a woman under 30 in good health.

A remark on this clonotype: The junction departs from the called germline gene at one end, perhaps through a read error. V usage is TRBV4-2 and J usage is TRBJ2-3; 10 bases match TRBD2. From germline, CDR1 is LGHNA and CDR2 YNFKEQ. The CDR3 totals 18 residues. For the CDR3, the DNA is TGTGCCAGCAGCCAAGAGGAGCCTAGCGGGAGACTAACAGATACGCGGTATTTT. Protein: CASSQEEPSGRLTDTRYF.

The gene calls are TRBV5-1 and TRBJ2-7; TRBD2 aligns across 7 bases. The V and J ends lost 0 bases and 0 bases, in that order; junction bases with no gene match: 9. The CDR3 runs 17 residues. CDR1 SGHRS and CDR2 YFSETQ come from the germline V gene. CDR3 sequence reads: CASSLGRREVSSYEQYF. CDR3 sequence (DNA): TGCGCCAGCAGCTTGGGGCGACGGGAGGTAAGCTCCTACGAGCAGTACTTC.

This chain links TRBV29-1 with TRBJ2-1; a possible D gene is TRBD2 (6 bases). Germline CDR1 reads SQVTM; CDR2 reads ANQGSEA. Trimming removed 7 bases from V and 0 bases from J, with 13 bases in between. This CDR3 has 14 residues. The CDR3 DNA reads TGCAGCGGGGGGGACCCGCCCTCCTACAATGAGCAGTTCTTC. It is translated as CSGGDPPSYNEQFF.

About this clonotype itself: A much bigger clone sits one base away, suggesting this may be a read error. The rearrangement joins TRBV15 to TRBJ2-5; D unresolved. Gene TRBJ2-1 matches the end of the DNA better, so the J call may be wrong. This CDR3 region has 13 residues. Germline-derived CDR1 and CDR2 are LNHNV and YYDKDF (reference sequence). The CDR3 reads CATSRIGQETQFF. The CDR3 DNA follows: TGTGCCACCAGCCGCATCGGCCAAGAGACCCAGTTCTTC.

CDR3 in amino acids: CASSPGWEQFF. The CDR3 coding sequence is TGTGCCAGCAGTCCCGGCTGGGAGCAGTTCTTC. The chain carries TRBV12-3 or TRBV12-4 and TRBJ2-1; no definite D call. The V end was cut by 5 bases, the J end by 10 bases, with 9 bases between. The CDR3 sequence is 11 residues long.

The gene calls are TRBV3-1 and TRBJ2-5; no reliable D call. Per germline, CDR1 LGHDT and CDR2 YNNKEL (reference sequence). The CDR3 loop spans 11 amino acids. V dropped 1 base and J dropped 11 bases, with 8 bases sitting between them. The CDR3 region is CASSQGPSQYF. The CDR3 DNA follows: TGTGCCAGCAGCCAAGGACCTTCTCAGTACTTC.

This clonotype was detected only once. This rearrangement joins TRBV20-1 to TRBJ1-1, with 8 bases identical to TRBD1. Trimming cost V 0 bases and J 6 bases; bases outside gene matches: 6. CDR1 is DFQATT, CDR2 SNEGSKA, per germline (reference sequence). This CDR3 contains 14 residues. DNA of the CDR3: TGCAGTGCTAGAGATACGGACAGGGAATCTGAAGCTTTCTTT. Its translation is CSARDTDRESEAFF.

This clonotype was seen a handful of times. The gene calls are TRBV27 and TRBJ1-5; D uncertain. V shed 7 bases and J shed 9 bases, with 19 bases lying between them. Germline lookup yields CDR1 MNHEY and CDR2 SMNVEV (reference sequence). The length of the CDR3 is 14 residues. The CDR3 spells CASTNGDGYGPQHF. DNA of the CDR3: TGTGCCAGCACTAACGGAGATGGGTACGGGCCCCAGCATTTT.

This clonotype was seen more than once but under ten times. V and J are TRBV7-9 and TRBJ1-1; D ambiguous. This CDR3 comprises 13 residues. V was clipped by 7 bases and J by 5 bases, with 14 bases between them. Germline CDR1 is SEHNR and CDR2 is FQNEAQ (reference sequence). CDR3 protein: CASTTNSRTEAFF. The DNA of the CDR3 is TGTGCCAGCACTACAAACTCGCGAACTGAAGCTTTCTTT.

The genes are TRBV9 and TRBJ1-2; D gene ambiguous. Trimming cost V 0 bases and J 0 bases, with 12 bases left between them. CDR3 length: 16 amino acids. The germline CDR1 and CDR2 sequences are SGDLS and YYNGEE. The chain's CDR3 is CASSVVAPGTNYGYTF. The CDR3 nucleotides are TGTGCCAGCAGCGTAGTGGCGCCGGGGACTAACTATGGCTACACCTTC.

The J gene is TRBJ2-5, the V gene TRBV11-2, with D tentatively TRBD1 (6 bases). V lost 6 bases, J lost 5 bases, and 16 bases lay in between. This CDR3 contains 14 residues. CDR1 is SGHAT, CDR2 FQNNGV, per germline. As DNA, the CDR3 is TGTGCCAGCAGGTCAACAGGGTTACTTGAGACCCAGTACTTC. It codes for CASRSTGLLETQYF.

The genes are TRBV12-3 or TRBV12-4 and TRBJ1-1; D is perhaps TRBD1 (6 bases). The CDR3 consists of 17 residues. V was clipped by 4 bases and J by 1 base, with 19 bases between them. The CDR3 region has the DNA TGTGCCAGCAGTTGGCTTTTAGGGGGGGACGGGAACACTGAAGCTTTCTTT. Amino acid sequence: CASSWLLGGDGNTEAFF.

This chain uses TRBV4-1 with TRBJ2-4; 10 bases map to TRBD2. V shed 0 bases and J 0 bases; nucleotides not matched to a gene: 11. In germline, CDR1 is MGHRA, CDR2 YSYEKL. The CDR3 runs to 20 residues. This CDR3 is CASSQEFGLAGVKAKNIQYF. CDR3 coding DNA: TGCGCCAGCAGCCAAGAGTTTGGGCTAGCGGGGGTCAAAGCCAAAAACATTCAGTACTTC.

This clonotype has only a few counts. V is TRBV6-2 or TRBV6-3 and J is TRBJ2-4; D may match TRBD1 or TRBD2 (5 bases each). The CDR3 totals 15 residues. Germline lookup yields CDR1 MNHEY and CDR2 SVGEGT. Trimming took off 0 bases at V and 8 bases at J, with 14 bases between the two ends. The CDR3 DNA reads as TGTGCCAGCAGTTACTCGGGGACCGGAGATGACATTCAGTACTTC. It yields the protein CASSYSGTGDDIQYF.

The V call is TRBV20-1, the J call TRBJ1-1; D is unresolved. The CDR3 spans 15 residues. Per germline, CDR1 DFQATT and CDR2 SNEGSKA (reference sequence). Trimming left V 5 bases short and J 1 base short, with 17 bases between. The DNA for the CDR3 is TGCAGTGCTCCCAACGCAGGTCTTTGGAACACTGAAGCTTTCTTT. It specifies CSAPNAGLWNTEAFF.

This clonotype was seen only once. The chain combines TRBV29-1 with TRBJ1-2; 7 positions match TRBD1. The CDR3 is made up of 15 amino acids. Germline V gene sequence: CDR1 SQVTM, CDR2 ANQGSEA. The ends lost 7 bases at V and 4 bases at J; junction bases unmatched: 15. CDR3 sequence: CSAAEGQTVFYGYTF. The CDR3 nucleotides read TGCAGCGCTGCAGAGGGACAGACGGTATTCTATGGCTACACCTTC.

The chain joins TRBV12-3 or TRBV12-4 to TRBJ1-1; D gene ambiguous. This CDR3 comprises 13 residues. Trimming cost V 7 bases and J 3 bases, with 12 bases left between them. Written as DNA, the CDR3 is TGTGCCAGCATAGGTTCATGGGACACTGAAGCTTTCTTT. It encodes CASIGSWDTEAFF.

The J gene is TRBJ2-3, the V gene TRBV7-9, with 7 bases that match TRBD2. This CDR3 has 14 amino acids. The ends lost 5 bases at V and 8 bases at J; junction bases unmatched: 10. Germline values: CDR1 SEHNR, CDR2 FQNEAQ (reference sequence). CDR3 protein: CASSTAGEPSTQYF. The DNA of the CDR3 is TGTGCCAGCAGCACCGCGGGGGAACCATCTACGCAGTATTTT. Full variable domain (missing parts from reference TRBV7-9 and TRBJ2-3): DTGVSQNPRHKITKRGQNVTFRCDPISEHNRLYWYRQTLGQGPEFLTYFQNEAQLEKSRLLSDRFSAERPKGSFSTLEIQRTEQGDSAMYLCASSTAGEPSTQYFGPGTRLTVL.

This chain joins TRBV7-9 and TRBJ2-1; 11 nucleotides agree with TRBD2. Germline values: CDR1 SEHNR, CDR2 FQNEAQ (reference sequence). The junction had 4 bases not matched to a gene; V was cut back by 2 bases and J by 7 bases. The CDR3 runs 15 residues. This chain's CDR3 is CASSLLAGGVNEQFF. The CDR3 bases are TGTGCCAGCAGCTTACTAGCGGGGGGCGTGAATGAGCAGTTCTTC.